Only a few counts were recorded for the clone carrying this T cell receptor (beta chain). Antigen: not known. TCRdb used MiXCR to reprocess the reads, holding one entry per CDR3 protein. The data contain over 250,000 distinct CDR3 sequences, about 20% of them singletons. This sample stems from a study of T cell repertoires in cytomegalovirus infection. V lost 0 bases to trimming and J lost 3 bases, with 9 bases between them. Per germline, CDR1 SGHDN and CDR2 FVKESK. The CDR3 is 14 amino acids. The J gene is TRBJ2-7, the V gene TRBV14; the D gene could be TRBD1 or TRBD2 (6 bases each). The sequencing used cultured PBMCs, collected from culture after CMV antigen stimulation. The TCR originated in a human donor in good health (CMV status not recorded). Some clones in this sample may be carry-over from other donors' samples. CDR3 DNA sequence: TGTGCCAGCAGCCAAGACCGGGGGCGCTACGAGCAGTACTTC. This sequence encodes CASSQDRGRYEQYF.